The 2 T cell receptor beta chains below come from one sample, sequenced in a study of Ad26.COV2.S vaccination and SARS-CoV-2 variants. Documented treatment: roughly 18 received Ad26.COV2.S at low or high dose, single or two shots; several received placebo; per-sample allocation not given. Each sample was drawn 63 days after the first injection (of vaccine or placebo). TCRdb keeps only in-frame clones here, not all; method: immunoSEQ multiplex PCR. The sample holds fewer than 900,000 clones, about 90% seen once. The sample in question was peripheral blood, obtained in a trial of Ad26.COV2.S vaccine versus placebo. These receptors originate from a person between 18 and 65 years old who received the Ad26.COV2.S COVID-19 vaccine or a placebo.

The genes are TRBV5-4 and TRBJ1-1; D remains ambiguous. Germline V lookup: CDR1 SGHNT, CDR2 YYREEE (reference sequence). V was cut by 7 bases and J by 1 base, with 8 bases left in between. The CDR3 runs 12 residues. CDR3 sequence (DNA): TGTGCCAGCGGGCAGAAGAACACTGAAGCTTTCTTT. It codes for CASGQKNTEAFF.

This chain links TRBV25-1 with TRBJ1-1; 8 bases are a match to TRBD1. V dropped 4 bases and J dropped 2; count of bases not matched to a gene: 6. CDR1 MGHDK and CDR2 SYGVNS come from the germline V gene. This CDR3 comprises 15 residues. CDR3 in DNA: TGTGCCAGCAGTGCCGGACAGGGACTCAACACTGAAGCTTTCTTT. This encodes CASSAGQGLNTEAFF.